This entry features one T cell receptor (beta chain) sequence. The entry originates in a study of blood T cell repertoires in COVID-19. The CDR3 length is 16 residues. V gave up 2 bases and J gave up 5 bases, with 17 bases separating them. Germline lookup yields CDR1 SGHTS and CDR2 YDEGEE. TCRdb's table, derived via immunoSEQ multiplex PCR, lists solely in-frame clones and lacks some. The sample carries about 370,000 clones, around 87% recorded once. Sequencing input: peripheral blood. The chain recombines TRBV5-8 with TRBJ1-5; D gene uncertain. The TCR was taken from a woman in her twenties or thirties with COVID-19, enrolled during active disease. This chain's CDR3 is CASSFFLTGGYQPQHF. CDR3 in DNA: TGTGCCAGCAGCTTCTTCCTGACGGGAGGTTATCAGCCCCAGCATTTT.